The 6 T cell receptor beta chains below were found in one sample sequenced in a study of cytomegalovirus exposure and HLA in healthy donors. Primers: 60 Vbeta forward and 13 Jbeta reverse. Profiling relied on immunoSEQ multiplex PCR, and the TCRdb table lists in-frame clones only, not all of them. The profile shows 150,000 to 200,000 clones, around 77% of them singletons. The sample was PBMCs. The receptor source for this set is a female donor in good health and CMV-seronegative.

The chain uses TRBV15 and TRBJ2-2; 7 bases line up with TRBD1. Germline CDR1 is LNHNV and CDR2 is YYDKDF (reference sequence). The J segment lost 3 bases and the V segment lost 1 base, leaving 2 bases of the junction unmatched. The CDR3 has 15 amino acids. The CDR3 nucleotides read TGTGCCACCAGCAGAGGGGACAGCGACACCGGGGAGCTGTTTTTT. This translates into CATSRGDSDTGELFF.

The rearrangement links TRBV5-1 to TRBJ1-1, with D perhaps matching TRBD1 (6 bases). The germline V and J ends were trimmed by 4 bases and 10 bases, with 20 bases remaining between them. This CDR3 comprises 14 residues. Germline values: CDR1 SGHRS, CDR2 YFSETQ. The CDR3: CASSPLGTPPGAFF. In DNA, the CDR3 is TGCGCCAGCAGCCCCCTCGGGACACCGCCAGGAGCTTTCTTT.

The rearrangement uses TRBV7-3 and TRBJ1-2; 7 bases are a match to TRBD1. This CDR3 region has 13 residues. Germline V gene sequence: CDR1 SGHTA, CDR2 FQGTGA. Trimming took 5 bases from V and 6 from J; bases not matched to a gene: 6. The CDR3 nucleotides read TGTGCCAGCAGCCTACAGGGGACGGATGGCTACACCTTC. Residues: CASSLQGTDGYTF. Complete variable domain (other parts from reference TRBV7-3 and TRBJ1-2): GAGVSQTPSNKVTEKGKYVELRCDPISGHTALYWYRQSLGQGPEFLIYFQGTGAADDSGLPNDRFFAVRPEGSVSTLKIQRTERGDSAVYLCASSLQGTDGYTFGSGTRLTVV.

This clone was seen more than once but under ten times. The V gene is TRBV5-4, the J gene TRBJ2-3, with 10 bases aligning to TRBD2. With V trimmed by 0 bases and J by 5 bases, 0 bases remained unmatched. The CDR3 runs to 14 residues. Per the germline V gene, CDR1 is SGHNT and CDR2 is YYREEE (reference sequence). The CDR3 nucleotides read TGTGCCAGCAGCTTGGGACTAGCGGGAGATACGCAGTATTTT. This sequence encodes CASSLGLAGDTQYF. The variable domain in full, with the rest retrieved from reference TRBV5-4 and TRBJ2-3, is ETGVTQSPTHLIKTRGQQVTLRCSSQSGHNTVSWYQQALGQGPQFIFQYYREEENGRGNFPPRFSGLQFPNYSSELNVNALELDDSALYLCASSLGLAGDTQYFGPGTRLTVL.

The rearrangement joins TRBV6-5 to TRBJ1-2; TRBD1 is a possible D gene (6 bases). V was shortened by 8 bases and J by 0 bases, with 10 bases between the two germline ends. Germline CDR1 MNHEY, CDR2 SVGAGI. The CDR3 runs to 13 residues. The CDR3 protein is CASGRTANYGYTF. CDR3 DNA: TGTGCCAGCGGACGGACAGCTAACTATGGCTACACCTTC.

The rearrangement links TRBV7-9 to TRBJ1-1; D is uncertain. Trimming removed 3 bases from V and 3 bases from J, with 11 bases in between. The CDR3 spans 14 residues. Germline CDR1 and CDR2: SEHNR and FQNEAQ (reference sequence). CDR3 in amino acids: CASSFFSVDTEAFF. In DNA, the CDR3 is TGTGCCAGCAGCTTTTTTTCGGTGGACACTGAAGCTTTCTTT.